The clone carrying this TCR beta chain was detected once. Antigen unknown. Sequencing used immunoSEQ multiplex PCR; TCRdb keeps in-frame clones, though not all of them. Among more than 95,000 clones listed, about 86% were seen once. The sample belongs to a study of T cell responses to AZD1222 COVID-19 vaccine. Study-wide points: Mostly white British, mostly female donors; authors suggested clonal diversity may be underestimated. Without day 14 samples, only post-peak T cell repertoires were studied. Spike-specific TCR breadth and depth were elevated following two AZD1222 doses.

Trimming stripped 2 bases from V and 5 bases from J, with 16 bases between. The germline CDR1 and CDR2 sequences are SGHKS and YYEKEE (reference sequence). There are 15 residues in the CDR3. V is TRBV5-5 and J is TRBJ1-2; tentatively, D is TRBD1 (6 bases). The sequence derives from an adult who received the AZD1222 COVID-19 vaccine. This sample comprised peripheral blood, obtained 28 days after the second AZD1222 dose. CDR3 amino acids: CASSLSGQGSYGYTF. In nucleotides, the CDR3 is TGTGCCAGCAGCTTAAGTGGTCAGGGGTCGTATGGCTACACCTTC.